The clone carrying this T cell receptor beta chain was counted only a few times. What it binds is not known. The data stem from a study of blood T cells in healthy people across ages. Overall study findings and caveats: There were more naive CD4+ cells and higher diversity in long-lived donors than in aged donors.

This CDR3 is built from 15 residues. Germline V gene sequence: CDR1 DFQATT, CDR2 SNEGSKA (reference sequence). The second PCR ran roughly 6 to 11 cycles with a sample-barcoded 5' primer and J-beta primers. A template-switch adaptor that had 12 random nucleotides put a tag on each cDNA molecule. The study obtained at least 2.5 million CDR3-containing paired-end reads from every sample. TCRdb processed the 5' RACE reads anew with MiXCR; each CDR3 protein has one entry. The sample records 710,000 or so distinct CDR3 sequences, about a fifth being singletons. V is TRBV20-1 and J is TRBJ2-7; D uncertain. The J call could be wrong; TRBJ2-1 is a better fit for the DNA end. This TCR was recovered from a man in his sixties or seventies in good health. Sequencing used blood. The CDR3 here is CSAYRVVSPRDEQFF. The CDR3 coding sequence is TGCAGTGCTTATCGGGTCGTTTCGCCCCGCGATGAGCAGTTCTTC.